These T cell receptor beta chains were read from a single sample in a study of CD8 T cells in Susac syndrome. TCRdb processed the immunoSEQ multiplex PCR reads anew with MiXCR; each CDR3 protein has one entry. The profile shows about 150,000 distinct CDR3 sequences, just under 95% of them singletons. The specimen sequenced was CD8+ T cells from PBMCs. These receptors all stem from a human donor with Susac syndrome. CDR3s include the opening cysteine and the closing phenylalanine or tryptophan. Each record gives: CDR3 length, V gene, clone size, D gene, J gene, CDR3 DNA, CDR3 protein. The D gene is left open where the match is weak. Size is stated for part of the rows, as once, few or many counts, or as a class when the clone is expanded.

CDR3 length: 12
V gene: TRBV20-1
clone size: NA
D gene: NA
J gene: TRBJ2-1
CDR3 DNA: TGCAGTGCTAGAGACTCCGGGACGGAGCAGTTCTTC
CDR3 protein: CSARDSGTEQFF

CDR3 length: 19
V gene: TRBV9
clone size: NA
D gene: NA
J gene: TRBJ1-5
CDR3 DNA: TGTGCCAGCAGCGTAGGTTCCCGGGCCCACAGACAGTCCAATCAGCCCCAGCATTTT
CDR3 protein: CASSVGSRAHRQSNQPQHF

CDR3 length: 15
V gene: TRBV19
clone size: NA
D gene: NA
J gene: TRBJ1-2
CDR3 DNA: TGTGCCACCCTTCGAGGGGATCGTAGAGTCTATGGCTACACCTTC
CDR3 protein: CATLRGDRRVYGYTF

CDR3 length: 16
V gene: TRBV18
clone size: NA
D gene: NA
J gene: TRBJ2-1
CDR3 DNA: TGTGCCAGCTCACCACTAGCGGAGAGCTCCTACAATGAGCAGTTCTTC
CDR3 protein: CASSPLAESSYNEQFF

CDR3 length: 15
V gene: TRBV4-1
clone size: NA
D gene: NA
J gene: TRBJ1-1
CDR3 DNA: TGCGCCAGCAGCCAAGAGCCCGGGGGAAACACTGAAGCTTTCTTT
CDR3 protein: CASSQEPGGNTEAFF

CDR3 length: 13
V gene: TRBV29-1
clone size: NA
D gene: TRBD1
J gene: TRBJ2-7
CDR3 DNA: TGCAGCGCAAGACAGGGAATCTCCTACGAGCAGTACTTC
CDR3 protein: CSARQGISYEQYF

CDR3 length: 15
V gene: TRBV7-3
clone size: NA
D gene: TRBD2
J gene: TRBJ2-2
CDR3 DNA: TGTGCCAGCAGCCGGACTAGCGAAGGGGCCGGGGAGCTGTTTTTT
CDR3 protein: CASSRTSEGAGELFF

CDR3 length: 11
V gene: TRBV7-3
clone size: NA
D gene: NA
J gene: TRBJ2-1
CDR3 DNA: TGTGCCAGCAGCCCTGGGGATGAGCAGTTCTTC
CDR3 protein: CASSPGDEQFF

CDR3 length: 15
V gene: TRBV27
clone size: NA
D gene: NA
J gene: TRBJ2-2
CDR3 DNA: TGTGCCAGCAGTTTTGGTCGGACGAACACCGGGGAGCTGTTTTTT
CDR3 protein: CASSFGRTNTGELFF

CDR3 length: 14
V gene: TRBV13
clone size: NA
D gene: TRBD2
J gene: TRBJ2-1
CDR3 DNA: TGTGCCAGCAGCCTCGGGACTAGCGGGAGGGAGCAGTTCTTC
CDR3 protein: CASSLGTSGREQFF

CDR3 length: 13
V gene: TRBV20-1
clone size: NA
D gene: NA
J gene: TRBJ1-1
CDR3 DNA: TGCAGTGCCCCGGACAGACTGAACACTGAAGCTTTCTTT
CDR3 protein: CSAPDRLNTEAFF

CDR3 length: 16
V gene: TRBV28
clone size: once
D gene: TRBD1
J gene: TRBJ1-2
CDR3 DNA: TGTGCCAGCAGCCGTGGACAGGCCCTGCTCCCCGATGGCTACACCTTC
CDR3 protein: CASSRGQALLPDGYTF

CDR3 length: 12
V gene: TRBV6-5
clone size: NA
D gene: TRBD2
J gene: TRBJ2-7
CDR3 DNA: TGTGCCAGCCAGCGGGGGTTCGACGAGCAGTACTTC
CDR3 protein: CASQRGFDEQYF

CDR3 length: 15
V gene: TRBV15
clone size: NA
D gene: NA
J gene: TRBJ2-1
CDR3 DNA: TGTGCCACCAGCATAGGGGGGGCAGGCTACAATGAGCAGTTCTTC
CDR3 protein: CATSIGGAGYNEQFF

CDR3 length: 14
V gene: TRBV14
clone size: NA
D gene: TRBD1
J gene: TRBJ1-2
CDR3 DNA: TGTGCCAGCAGCCGGACAGGGGTTGACTATGGCTACACCTTC
CDR3 protein: CASSRTGVDYGYTF

CDR3 length: 12
V gene: TRBV9
clone size: NA
D gene: NA
J gene: TRBJ2-3
CDR3 DNA: TGTGCCAGCAGCCAGGGGACAGATACGCAGTATTTT
CDR3 protein: CASSQGTDTQYF

CDR3 length: 13
V gene: TRBV9
clone size: NA
D gene: NA
J gene: TRBJ2-5
CDR3 DNA: TGTGCCAGCAGCGGAAGCGCACAAGAGACCCAGTACTTC
CDR3 protein: CASSGSAQETQYF

CDR3 length: 13
V gene: TRBV27
clone size: NA
D gene: NA
J gene: TRBJ2-1
CDR3 DNA: TGTGCCAGCACCGGGGGAGCGGACAATGAGCAGTTCTTC
CDR3 protein: CASTGGADNEQFF

CDR3 length: 16
V gene: TRBV5-4
clone size: NA
D gene: TRBD2
J gene: TRBJ2-7
CDR3 DNA: TGTGCCAGCAGCCCACGTAGCGGGAGCCCATCCCACGAGCAGTACTTC
CDR3 protein: CASSPRSGSPSHEQYF